A selection of T cell receptor beta chains follows, all from one sample in a study of spatial heterogeneity in lung cancer. One entry per CDR3 protein results from TCRdb running MiXCR on the 5' RACE reads. The repertoire includes about 9,300 distinct CDR3 sequences, roughly 6% of them detected once, and roughly 30% sits in the top ten. This specimen was lung tumor tissue, taken at surgery. The receptors shown here come from a male donor with early-stage non-small cell lung cancer. The CDR3 runs from the conserved cysteine through the conserved F or W. Each record gives: V gene, J gene, D gene, clone size, CDR3 DNA, CDR3 protein. D genes are given only for firm matches. Rows give clone size only sometimes, using once, few, many, or a class for an expanded clone.

>TRBV5-4|TRBJ2-7|TRBD2|many
TGTGCCAGCAGCGAAGCGAGCGGGGGGCACTACGAGCAGTACTTC
CASSEASGGHYEQYF
>TRBV7-2|TRBJ2-5|-|-
TGTGCCAGCAGCGGACGAGCGCGGGAGACCCAGTACTTC
CASSGRARETQYF
>TRBV24-1|TRBJ2-5|-|many
TGTGCCACCAGTGATGCGGGGAACCAAGAGACCCAGTACTTC
CATSDAGNQETQYF
>TRBV20-1|TRBJ1-6|-|many
TGCAGTGCTAACGGGACACCGAATTCACCCCTCCACTTT
CSANGTPNSPLHF
>TRBV20-1|TRBJ1-5|-|-
TGCAGTGCTAGAACAGGAATCAGCAATCAGCCCCAGCATTTT
CSARTGISNQPQHF
>TRBV4-2|TRBJ2-7|-|-
TGTGCCAGCAGCCAAGGGACAAACTCCTACGAGCAGTACTTC
CASSQGTNSYEQYF
>TRBV27|TRBJ2-7|-|many
TGTGCCAGCAGTTTATCTATCCAAACCCTACCCTACGAGCAGTACTTC
CASSLSIQTLPYEQYF
>TRBV25-1|TRBJ1-1|TRBD1|medium-sized
TGTGCCAGCAGTGAATCAAGGACAGGGTTTATGAACACTGAAGCTTTCTTT
CASSESRTGFMNTEAFF
>TRBV28|TRBJ1-2|-|many
TGTGCCAGCAGTTTAACAGACCGGAACTATGGCTACACCTTC
CASSLTDRNYGYTF
>TRBV28|TRBJ2-5|-|many
TGTGCCAGCAGTTTTACGATCGAGACCCAGTACTTC
CASSFTIETQYF
>TRBV20-1|TRBJ2-7|-|many
TGCAGTGCTAGAGATGATCAGCTAGGAGGCTTC
CSARDDQLGGF
>TRBV19|TRBJ2-1|TRBD2|-
TGTGCCAGTAGGCCCGGGACTAGTGCCTACAATGAGCAGTTCTTC
CASRPGTSAYNEQFF
>TRBV20-1|TRBJ2-3|-|few
TGCAGTGCTAGAGATCTCTTCGGGGGGCATGCAGATACGCAGTATTTT
CSARDLFGGHADTQYF
>TRBV7-2|TRBJ2-1|-|-
TGTGCCAGCAGCCCCGGACAGTACAATGAGCAGTTCTTC
CASSPGQYNEQFF
>TRBV11-2|TRBJ2-5|TRBD2|many
TGTGCCAGCAGCCCTTGGACTAGCGGGAGTGAGACCCAGTACTTC
CASSPWTSGSETQYF
>TRBV2|TRBJ2-7|-|few
TGTGCCAGCAATCCGGAGTCCTACGAGCAGTACTTC
CASNPESYEQYF
>TRBV27|TRBJ2-1|-|many
TGTGCCAGCAGTTCCGGGCCCGGTTTGCATGAGCAGTTCTTC
CASSSGPGLHEQFF